This TCR beta chain was found in a study of somatic mutations in cytotoxic T cells in rheumatoid arthritis. General study points: With about 60 patients examined, roughly eight had a largest CD8+ clone exceeding 20% of CD8+ cells.

In the case of this clone: No antigen is known for it.

In germline, CDR1 is LGHNA, CDR2 YSLEER. Trimming took 0 bases from V and 0 from J, leaving 17 bases between them. The CDR3 totals 18 residues. This table comes from immunoSEQ multiplex PCR, and its TCRdb copy is limited to in-frame clones, with some not included. The sample includes about 2,800 clones, 66% of them seen just once. By positive magnetic bead selection, CD4+ and CD8+ cells were isolated, and their purity was checked by flow cytometry. The chain uses TRBV4-3 and TRBJ1-2; D possibly corresponds to TRBD1 (5 bases). Sequencing was performed on CD8+ T cells sorted from synovial fluid. The TCR originated in a woman under 30 with rheumatoid arthritis. The CDR3 nucleotides read TGCGCCAGCAGCCAAGACCCGGGGGGGGTCTTAGCTAACTATGGCTACACCTTC. Its protein product is CASSQDPGGVLANYGYTF.